What follows is one T cell receptor beta chain and its context. Its antigen is currently unknown. Every participating donor contributed about 10 milliliters of peripheral blood through a draw. Total RNA was extracted at no less than 6 micrograms per sample. Together with a sample-barcoded 5' primer, a J-beta primer mix was included in a second PCR lasting 7 to 11 cycles. A 12-random-nucleotide template-switch adaptor tagged each cDNA molecule. TCRdb used MiXCR to reprocess the 5' RACE reads, holding one entry per CDR3 protein. The sample carries about 1.4 million distinct CDR3 sequences, roughly 60% recorded once. The data derive from a study of blood T cells in healthy people across ages. This CDR3 spans 13 amino acids. Germline V gene sequence: CDR1 DFQATT, CDR2 SNEGSKA (reference sequence). V shed 1 base and J shed 2 bases, with 6 bases lying between them. Regarding the study as a whole: Long-lived donors had more naive CD4+ cells and higher diversity than aged donors.

This chain links TRBV20-1 with TRBJ1-5; D is ambiguous. Material: blood. The receptor's source is a man aged 18-30 years in good health. The CDR3 spells CSARGEGNQPQHF. The DNA of the CDR3 is TGCAGTGCTAGAGGCGAGGGCAATCAGCCCCAGCATTTT.